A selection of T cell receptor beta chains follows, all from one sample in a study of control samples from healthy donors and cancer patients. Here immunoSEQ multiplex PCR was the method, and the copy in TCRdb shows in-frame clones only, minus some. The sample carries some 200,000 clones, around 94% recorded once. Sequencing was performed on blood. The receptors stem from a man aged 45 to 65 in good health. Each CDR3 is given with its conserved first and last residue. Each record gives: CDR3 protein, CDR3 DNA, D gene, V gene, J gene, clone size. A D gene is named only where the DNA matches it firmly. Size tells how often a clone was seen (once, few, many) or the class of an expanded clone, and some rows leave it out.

cdr3_aa: CASSPRGSGANVLTF; cdr3_nt: TGTGCCAGCTCACCCAGGGGGTCTGGGGCCAACGTCCTGACTTTC; d_call: TRBD1; v_call: TRBV18; j_call: TRBJ2-6; clone_size: .
cdr3_aa: CATKGGRAEAFF; cdr3_nt: TGTGCCACTAAGGGGGGGAGGGCTGAAGCTTTCTTT; d_call: .; v_call: TRBV25-1; j_call: TRBJ1-1; clone_size: .
cdr3_aa: CASRSPLGREGTEAFF; cdr3_nt: TGTGCCAGCAGATCCCCCCTGGGGCGGGAAGGCACTGAAGCTTTCTTT; d_call: .; v_call: TRBV28; j_call: TRBJ1-1; clone_size: .
cdr3_aa: CASRPGQPYNSPLHF; cdr3_nt: TGTGCCAGCAGGCCGGGACAGCCATATAATTCACCCCTCCACTTT; d_call: TRBD1; v_call: TRBV2; j_call: TRBJ1-6; clone_size: once
cdr3_aa: CATSVRDSNQPQHF; cdr3_nt: TGTGCCACCAGCGTGAGGGATAGCAATCAGCCCCAGCATTTT; d_call: .; v_call: TRBV24-1; j_call: TRBJ1-5; clone_size: .
cdr3_aa: CASSPGLGGGKWETQYF; cdr3_nt: TGTGCCAGCAGCCCCGGGCTCGGGGGGGGGAAATGGGAGACCCAGTACTTC; d_call: TRBD2; v_call: TRBV6-2/TRBV6-3; j_call: TRBJ2-5; clone_size: once
cdr3_aa: CATSEQGLAKNIQYF; cdr3_nt: TGTGCCACCTCCGAACAGGGTTTAGCCAAAAACATTCAGTACTTC; d_call: .; v_call: TRBV28; j_call: TRBJ2-4; clone_size: .
cdr3_aa: CASSSQGARFF; cdr3_nt: TGTGCCAGTAGTTCACAGGGGGCACGGTTCTTC; d_call: TRBD1; v_call: TRBV19; j_call: TRBJ2-1; clone_size: .
cdr3_aa: CASMRDGNSPLHF; cdr3_nt: TGTGCCAGCATGAGGGACGGGAATTCACCCCTCCACTTT; d_call: .; v_call: TRBV5-8; j_call: TRBJ1-6; clone_size: .
cdr3_aa: CASRLAGGNEQFF; cdr3_nt: TGTGCCAGCAGACTAGCGGGGGGGAATGAGCAGTTCTTC; d_call: TRBD2; v_call: TRBV6-5; j_call: TRBJ2-1; clone_size: .
cdr3_aa: CASSYRATDTQYF; cdr3_nt: TGTGCCAGCAGCTACCGGGCCACAGATACGCAGTATTTT; d_call: .; v_call: TRBV5-6; j_call: TRBJ2-3; clone_size: .
cdr3_aa: CASSTIGGSPLHF; cdr3_nt: TGTGCCAGCAGCACGATCGGGGGTTCACCCCTCCACTTT; d_call: .; v_call: TRBV7-2; j_call: TRBJ1-6; clone_size: .
cdr3_aa: CASSAVYRDTGELFF; cdr3_nt: TGTGCCAGCTCCGCCGTTTACAGGGACACCGGGGAGCTGTTTTTT; d_call: .; v_call: TRBV18; j_call: TRBJ2-2; clone_size: .
cdr3_aa: CASSLAYRGGAYTF; cdr3_nt: TGTGCCAGCAGCTTGGCTTACAGGGGAGGGGCCTACACCTTC; d_call: TRBD1; v_call: TRBV5-4; j_call: TRBJ1-2; clone_size: .
cdr3_aa: CASRFTGTGAGANVLTF; cdr3_nt: TGTGCCAGCAGATTTACCGGGACAGGGGCTGGGGCCAACGTCCTGACTTTC; d_call: TRBD1; v_call: TRBV11-2; j_call: TRBJ2-6; clone_size: .
cdr3_aa: CASSQEWTPGGNTIYF; cdr3_nt: TGTGCCAGCAGCCAAGAATGGACTCCGGGAGGAAACACCATATATTTT; d_call: .; v_call: TRBV14; j_call: TRBJ1-3; clone_size: .
cdr3_aa: CASRPGQGYEQYF; cdr3_nt: TGTGCCAGCAGGCCTGGACAGGGCTACGAGCAGTACTTC; d_call: TRBD1; v_call: TRBV6-5; j_call: TRBJ2-7; clone_size: .
cdr3_aa: CASSSSWTANNEQFF; cdr3_nt: TGTGCCAGCAGCTCTAGTTGGACTGCCAACAATGAGCAGTTCTTC; d_call: .; v_call: TRBV7-9; j_call: TRBJ2-1; clone_size: .
cdr3_aa: CASSLDRAGLEQYF; cdr3_nt: TGTGCCAGTAGTTTGGACAGGGCAGGGCTCGAGCAGTACTTC; d_call: TRBD1; v_call: TRBV19; j_call: TRBJ2-7; clone_size: .
cdr3_aa: CASSVKTARGDF; cdr3_nt: TGTGCCAGCAGTGTTAAGACAGCCCGGGGGGATTTT; d_call: TRBD2; v_call: TRBV2; j_call: TRBJ2-3; clone_size: many
cdr3_aa: CASSAAPGQGPYGYTF; cdr3_nt: TGTGCCAGCAGTGCCGCCCCGGGACAGGGGCCCTATGGCTACACCTTC; d_call: TRBD1; v_call: TRBV6-1; j_call: TRBJ1-2; clone_size: .
cdr3_aa: CASSDTGSSYEQYF; cdr3_nt: TGTGCCAGCAGTGATACAGGGAGCTCCTACGAGCAGTACTTC; d_call: .; v_call: TRBV2; j_call: TRBJ2-7; clone_size: .
cdr3_aa: CASSLAGQVYNEQFF; cdr3_nt: TGTGCCAGCAGCTTAGCGGGACAGGTTTACAATGAGCAGTTCTTC; d_call: TRBD1; v_call: TRBV11-2; j_call: TRBJ2-1; clone_size: .
cdr3_aa: CASSPRGGAGYTF; cdr3_nt: TGTGCCAGCAGTCCCCGAGGGGGAGCCGGCTACACCTTC; d_call: .; v_call: TRBV25-1; j_call: TRBJ1-2; clone_size: .
cdr3_aa: CASSPGGSSSPLHF; cdr3_nt: TGTGCCAGCAGTCCAGGGGGGAGCTCTTCACCCCTCCACTTT; d_call: TRBD1; v_call: TRBV6-2/TRBV6-3; j_call: TRBJ1-6; clone_size: .
cdr3_aa: CASSQEPGGGYTF; cdr3_nt: TGTGCCAGCAGCCAAGAACCGGGCGGTGGCTACACCTTC; d_call: .; v_call: TRBV14; j_call: TRBJ1-2; clone_size: .
cdr3_aa: CASSFMGATEAFF; cdr3_nt: TGTGCCAGCAGCTTTATGGGGGCGACTGAAGCTTTCTTT; d_call: .; v_call: TRBV11-2; j_call: TRBJ1-1; clone_size: few
cdr3_aa: CASSDRVFLNSPLHF; cdr3_nt: TGTGCCAGTAGTGATCGGGTCTTCCTTAATTCACCCCTCCACTTT; d_call: .; v_call: TRBV19; j_call: TRBJ1-6; clone_size: .
cdr3_aa: CASSLISGNTIYF; cdr3_nt: TGTGCCAGTAGCCTGATCTCTGGAAACACCATATATTTT; d_call: .; v_call: TRBV19; j_call: TRBJ1-3; clone_size: once
cdr3_aa: CASSLTEGTDTQYF; cdr3_nt: TGCGCCAGCAGCTTGACCGAGGGCACAGATACGCAGTATTTT; d_call: .; v_call: TRBV5-1; j_call: TRBJ2-3; clone_size: .
cdr3_aa: CASSPVGVTEAFF; cdr3_nt: TGTGCCAGCAGCCCGGTAGGTGTGACTGAAGCTTTCTTT; d_call: .; v_call: TRBV5-8; j_call: TRBJ1-1; clone_size: .
cdr3_aa: CASSSRQGADTQYF; cdr3_nt: TGTGCCAGCAGTTCGCGACAGGGCGCAGATACGCAGTATTTT; d_call: TRBD1; v_call: TRBV6-5; j_call: TRBJ2-3; clone_size: .
cdr3_aa: CASSQDQRVGYTF; cdr3_nt: TGTGCCAGCAGCCAAGATCAGCGGGTTGGCTACACCTTC; d_call: .; v_call: TRBV14; j_call: TRBJ1-2; clone_size: .
cdr3_aa: CASSHPGTQNTGELFF; cdr3_nt: TGTGCCAGCAGCCACCCCGGGACCCAGAACACCGGGGAGCTGTTTTTT; d_call: .; v_call: TRBV4-2; j_call: TRBJ2-2; clone_size: .
cdr3_aa: CASSREAGGSYGYTF; cdr3_nt: TGTGCCAGCTCCCGTGAAGCAGGGGGTAGCTATGGCTACACCTTC; d_call: TRBD1; v_call: TRBV18; j_call: TRBJ1-2; clone_size: .
cdr3_aa: CASSFNPQGWSHEQYF; cdr3_nt: TGTGCCAGCAGTTTCAACCCACAGGGATGGTCCCACGAGCAGTACTTC; d_call: .; v_call: TRBV2; j_call: TRBJ2-7; clone_size: .
cdr3_aa: CASSEGQVGRDRETQYF; cdr3_nt: TGTGCCAGCAGTGAAGGCCAAGTGGGTCGGGATCGGGAGACCCAGTACTTC; d_call: .; v_call: TRBV25-1; j_call: TRBJ2-5; clone_size: .
cdr3_aa: CASSPWTGGDADTQYF; cdr3_nt: TGTGCCAGTAGTCCCTGGACAGGGGGTGATGCAGATACGCAGTATTTT; d_call: TRBD1; v_call: TRBV19; j_call: TRBJ2-3; clone_size: .
cdr3_aa: CASSTTADRGSGYTF; cdr3_nt: TGTGCCAGTAGTACAACTGCCGACAGGGGGTCTGGCTACACCTTC; d_call: TRBD1; v_call: TRBV19; j_call: TRBJ1-2; clone_size: .
cdr3_aa: CASSVGADTIYF; cdr3_nt: TGTGCCAGCAGCGTAGGGGCGGACACCATATATTTT; d_call: .; v_call: TRBV9; j_call: TRBJ1-3; clone_size: .
cdr3_aa: CASSPTPDTQYF; cdr3_nt: TGTGCCAGCAGTCCTACCCCAGATACGCAGTATTTT; d_call: .; v_call: TRBV27; j_call: TRBJ2-3; clone_size: .
cdr3_aa: CASSRGGSDTEAFF; cdr3_nt: TGCGCCAGCTCACGTGGGGGGTCGGACACTGAAGCTTTCTTT; d_call: .; v_call: TRBV10-1; j_call: TRBJ1-1; clone_size: .
cdr3_aa: CASSQLGGTEAFF; cdr3_nt: TGCGCCAGCAGCCAACTTGGGGGCACTGAAGCTTTCTTT; d_call: .; v_call: TRBV4-1; j_call: TRBJ1-1; clone_size: .
cdr3_aa: CASSLRGAGQPQHF; cdr3_nt: TGTGCCAGCAGCTTAAGGGGAGCAGGCCAGCCCCAGCATTTT; d_call: .; v_call: TRBV5-4; j_call: TRBJ1-5; clone_size: .
cdr3_aa: CASRSPITDTQYF; cdr3_nt: TGTGCCAGCAGGAGTCCGATCACAGATACGCAGTATTTT; d_call: .; v_call: TRBV3-1/TRBV3-2; j_call: TRBJ2-3; clone_size: .